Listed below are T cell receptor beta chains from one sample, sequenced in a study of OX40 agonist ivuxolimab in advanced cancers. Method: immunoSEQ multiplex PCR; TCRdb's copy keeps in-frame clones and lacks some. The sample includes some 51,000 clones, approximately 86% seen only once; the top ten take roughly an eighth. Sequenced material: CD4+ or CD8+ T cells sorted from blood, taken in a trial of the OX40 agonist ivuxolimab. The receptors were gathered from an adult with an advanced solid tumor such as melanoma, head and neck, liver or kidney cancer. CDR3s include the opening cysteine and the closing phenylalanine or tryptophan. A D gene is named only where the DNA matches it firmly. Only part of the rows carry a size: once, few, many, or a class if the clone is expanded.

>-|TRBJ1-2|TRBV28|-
TGTGCCAGCAGTTTCGGGGGTGGCTACACCTTC
CASSFGGGYTF
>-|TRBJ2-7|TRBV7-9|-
TGTGCCAGCAGCCCCAGGGTTTCCGAGCAGTACTTC
CASSPRVSEQYF
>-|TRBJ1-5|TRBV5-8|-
TGTGCCAGCAGCCCTTTGGATCTTAGCAATCAGCCCCAGCATTTT
CASSPLDLSNQPQHF
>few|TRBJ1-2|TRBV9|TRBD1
TGTGCCAGCAGCGGAACAGGGGGGAGCTATGGCTACACCTTC
CASSGTGGSYGYTF
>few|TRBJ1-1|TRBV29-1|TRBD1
TGCAGCATCCGACAGGGGACGTACACTGAAGCTTTCTTT
CSIRQGTYTEAFF
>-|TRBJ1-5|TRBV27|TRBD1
TGTGCCAGCAGTTCTTGGACAGGGGGAAATCAGCCCCAGCATTTT
CASSSWTGGNQPQHF
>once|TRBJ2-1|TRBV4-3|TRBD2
TGCGCCAGCAGCCAGGATCCTAGCGGGGGCCAATACAATGAGCAGTTCTTC
CASSQDPSGGQYNEQFF
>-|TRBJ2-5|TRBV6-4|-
TGTGCCAGCGGTTCGGGGGTAGAGACCCAGTACTTC
CASGSGVETQYF
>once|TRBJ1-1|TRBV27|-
TGTGCCAGCAGTTTATTTTCGCCCCGCCTCTTTAACACTGAAGCTTTCTTT
CASSLFSPRLFNTEAFF
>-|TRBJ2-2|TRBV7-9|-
TGTGCCAGCCTCATGGGAGGGGGCAGGTCCGGGGAGCTGTTTTTT
CASLMGGGRSGELFF
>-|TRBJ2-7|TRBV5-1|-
TGCGCCAGCAGCTTGGTAGGACCCGCCTACGAGCAGTACTTC
CASSLVGPAYEQYF
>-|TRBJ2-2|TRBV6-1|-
TGTGCCAGCACCCGTGGCGGGGAGCTGTTTTTT
CASTRGGELFF
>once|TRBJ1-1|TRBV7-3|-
TGTGCCAGCAGCTTGGGACGTATCATGAACACTGAAGCTTTCTTT
CASSLGRIMNTEAFF
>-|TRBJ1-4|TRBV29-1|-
TGCAGCGTTGAAGGGGGAGTAAATGAAAAACTGTTTTTT
CSVEGGVNEKLFF
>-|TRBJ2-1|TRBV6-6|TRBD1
TGTGCCAGTGGATCGACAGGGGGCTACAATGAGCAGTTCTTC
CASGSTGGYNEQFF
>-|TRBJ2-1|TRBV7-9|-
TGTGCCGGCAGCCCATCATTCAATGAGCAGTTCTTC
CAGSPSFNEQFF
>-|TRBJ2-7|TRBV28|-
TGTGCCAGCAGCTTTATTTACGAGCAGTACTTC
CASSFIYEQYF
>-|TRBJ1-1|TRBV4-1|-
TGCGCCAGCAGCCATTCGACGGGTAGCACTGAAGCTTTCTTT
CASSHSTGSTEAFF
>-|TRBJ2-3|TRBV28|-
TGTGCCAGCGGAGGGCCTACCGAGGGCACAGATACGCAGTATTTT
CASGGPTEGTDTQYF
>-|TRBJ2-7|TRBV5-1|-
TGCGCCAGCAGCTTGGCCCTAGTGGGGGGCACACCATCCGAGCAGTACTTC
CASSLALVGGTPSEQYF
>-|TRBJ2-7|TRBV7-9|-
TGTGCCAGCAGCCCCGGTCCATGGGGAACCTACGAGCAGTACTTC
CASSPGPWGTYEQYF
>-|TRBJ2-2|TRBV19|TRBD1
TGTGCCAGTAGGGGGACAGGGAACTTCGGCACCGGGGAGCTGTTTTTT
CASRGTGNFGTGELFF
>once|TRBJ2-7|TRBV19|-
TGTGCCAGTAGTATAGGAGGGTACGAGCAGTACTTC
CASSIGGYEQYF
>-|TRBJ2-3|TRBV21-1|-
-
CASIGVANGADTQYF
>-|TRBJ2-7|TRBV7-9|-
TGTGCCAGCAGCTTCGCAAGTGGGGGGCCAAAGGAGCAGTACTTC
CASSFASGGPKEQYF
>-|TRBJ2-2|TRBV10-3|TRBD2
TGTGCCATCAGTGTTTCCCTAGCGGGGGTGAACACCGGGGAGCTGTTTTTT
CAISVSLAGVNTGELFF
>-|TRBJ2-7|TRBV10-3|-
TGTGCCACCAAACTGAGCCAGGGTGGACCCTCCTACGAGCAGTACTTC
CATKLSQGGPSYEQYF
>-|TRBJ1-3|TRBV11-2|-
TGTGCCGGGTCGAGTAATCGGGGGGACTACTCTGGAAACACCATATATTTT
CAGSSNRGDYSGNTIYF
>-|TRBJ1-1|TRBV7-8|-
TGTGCCAGCAGCGAACTGGGGGATCGAACTGGCACTGAAGCTTTCTTT
CASSELGDRTGTEAFF
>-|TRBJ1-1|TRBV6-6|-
TGTGCCAGCAGTTTTCTGGTCCCAGGTGAAGCTTTCTTT
CASSFLVPGEAFF
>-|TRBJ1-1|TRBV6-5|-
TGTGCCACCGAGGACAACACTGAAGCTTTCTTT
CATEDNTEAFF
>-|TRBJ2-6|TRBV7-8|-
TGTGCCAGCAGCTTAGGTAATAGGGAGGCTGGGGCCAACGTCCTGACTTTC
CASSLGNREAGANVLTF
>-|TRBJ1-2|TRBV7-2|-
TGTGCCAGCAGCTTATCTCCTTGGGGGAAAAGCGATGGCTACACCTTC
CASSLSPWGKSDGYTF
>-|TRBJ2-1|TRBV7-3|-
TGTGCCAGCAGCTTATTCCCCCGGGGGTCTGACAATGAGCAGTTCTTC
CASSLFPRGSDNEQFF
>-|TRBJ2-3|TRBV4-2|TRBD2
TGTGCCAGCAGCCAAGCCCAGAGCGGGGGCACAGATACGCAGTATTTT
CASSQAQSGGTDTQYF
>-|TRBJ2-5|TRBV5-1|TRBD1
TGCGCCAGCGGCTGGACAGGGGGCCCGGTTGAGACCCAGTACTTC
CASGWTGGPVETQYF
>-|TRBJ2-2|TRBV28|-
TGTGCCAGCAGTTCCTACCCGTCGGGGGAGCTGTTTTTT
CASSSYPSGELFF
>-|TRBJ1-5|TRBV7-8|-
TGTGCCAGCAGCTTAGCAGGGGGGCCTGGCAATCAGCCCCAGCATTTT
CASSLAGGPGNQPQHF
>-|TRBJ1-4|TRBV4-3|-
TGCGCCAGCAGCCAGGGGACCGGAGTCCTCGCAACTAATGAAAAACTGTTTTTT
CASSQGTGVLATNEKLFF
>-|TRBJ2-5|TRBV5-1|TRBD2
TGCGCCAGCAGCGACGGGGGGGCCCACGAGACCCAGTACTTC
CASSDGGAHETQYF
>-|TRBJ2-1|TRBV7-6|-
TGTGCCAGCAGCTTGGCGGGGTGGGTTGGTGAGCAGTTCTTC
CASSLAGWVGEQFF
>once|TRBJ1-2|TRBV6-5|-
TGTGCCAGCAGTGACAGCCCCTATGGCTACACCTTC
CASSDSPYGYTF
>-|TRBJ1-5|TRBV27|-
TGTGCCAGCAGTTTCAGCGCCGTCCGGGGCAATCAGCCCCAGCATTTT
CASSFSAVRGNQPQHF
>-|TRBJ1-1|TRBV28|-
TGTGCCAGCAGTCTCGACCTGAACACTGAAGCTTTCTTT
CASSLDLNTEAFF
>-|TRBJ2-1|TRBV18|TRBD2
TGTGCCAGCTCACCACTGGCGGGGGGAAACGGTAATGAGCAGTTCTTC
CASSPLAGGNGNEQFF
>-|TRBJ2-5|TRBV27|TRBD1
TGTGCCAGCAGCTCCGGGACAGAAGAGACCCAGTACTTC
CASSSGTEETQYF
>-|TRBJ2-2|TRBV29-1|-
TGCAGCGTCCCCCGGGACGGGGCAGCGAACACCGGGGAGCTGTTTTTT
CSVPRDGAANTGELFF
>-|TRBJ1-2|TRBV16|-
TGTGCCAGCAGCCAGACCCATACCACTAACTATGGCTACACCTTC
CASSQTHTTNYGYTF
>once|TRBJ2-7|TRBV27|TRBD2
TGTGCCAGCGCCCTGGGACTAGAGAATTACGAGCAGTACTTC
CASALGLENYEQYF
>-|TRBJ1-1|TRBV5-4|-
TGTGCCAGCAGCCCCGGGGAGCGGAACACTGAAGCTTTCTTT
CASSPGERNTEAFF
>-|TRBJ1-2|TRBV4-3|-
TGCGCCAGCAGCCAAGTTTTGGAAGGGGGGGTATACACCTTC
CASSQVLEGGVYTF
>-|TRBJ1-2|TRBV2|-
TGTGCCAGCAGTGGATGGAGGAGCGCCTATGGCTACACCTTC
CASSGWRSAYGYTF
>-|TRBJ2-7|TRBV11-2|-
TGTGCCAGCAGCTCAACTTCCCGGGCCGAGCAGTACTTC
CASSSTSRAEQYF
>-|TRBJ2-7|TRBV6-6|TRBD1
TGTGCCAGCAGTTGGGGACAGGGGCGACACGAGCAGTACTTC
CASSWGQGRHEQYF
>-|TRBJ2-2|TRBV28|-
TGTGCCAGCAGTGGTACCTCTGGGGGCCCGGGGCCCGGGGAGCTGTTTTTT
CASSGTSGGPGPGELFF
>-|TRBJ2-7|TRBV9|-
TGTGCCAGCAGCGCTCAACAGGGAGATGGCTCCTACGAGCAGTACTTC
CASSAQQGDGSYEQYF
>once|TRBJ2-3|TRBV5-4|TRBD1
TGTGCCAGCAGCTTGGAACGGGACAGGGAAGATACGCAGTATTTT
CASSLERDREDTQYF
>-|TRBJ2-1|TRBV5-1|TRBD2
TGCGCCAGCAGCTTGGGTAGGGCGCGGGGGGAGTACAATGAGCAGTTCTTC
CASSLGRARGEYNEQFF
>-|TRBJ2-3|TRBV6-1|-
TGTGCCAGCAGTTTTACGGACTTACGGTTGGATACGCAGTATTTT
CASSFTDLRLDTQYF